What follows is one TCR beta chain and its context. Its specificity is not known. This sample stems from a study of OX40 agonist ivuxolimab in advanced cancers. As for the study in general: With ivuxolimab, an agonistic anti-OX40 (CD134) antibody, patients were treated. Patients in dose escalation had liver, melanoma, kidney or head and neck cancers. Eligibility rules accepted prior anti-PD-1, anti-PD-L1 or anti-CTLA-4 therapy, and over 35% had some. Overall study results and limits: Among the least clonally expanded were partial responders at 0.1-3.0 mg/kg.

The CDR3 runs to 11 residues. From germline, CDR1 is SQVTM and CDR2 ANQGSEA. With 6 bases removed from V and 3 bases from J, the gap between germline ends came to 9 bases. Generated by immunoSEQ multiplex PCR, the TCRdb table keeps only in-frame clones and is missing some. Of around 97,000 clones detected, about 86% appear once; the ten largest clones hold more than 5.5%. This clonotype originated in an adult with an advanced solid tumor such as melanoma, head and neck, liver or kidney cancer. The source was CD4+ or CD8+ T cells sorted from blood, collected in a trial of the OX40 agonist ivuxolimab. J is TRBJ2-7 and V is TRBV29-1, with a possible D match to TRBD2 (5 bases). The CDR3 loop is CSVAGDYEQYF. The CDR3 DNA sequence: TGCAGCGTGGCCGGGGACTACGAGCAGTACTTC.